The 7 T cell receptor beta chains presented below share a single source sample, sequenced in a study of blood T cell repertoires in COVID-19 (dated by TCRdb to about 2020). Libraries came from the immunoSEQ multiplex PCR assay. TCRdb mirrors the immuneACCESS table, restricted to in-frame sequences. Some clones are absent from its copies; in checked studies, under half trace to an unresolved V gene, and the reason for the others is unknown. The table for this sample lists some 370,000 clones; over 75% of them were counted only once. The biggest ten clones account for about 9.4% of the sample. Sequenced input: peripheral blood. These TCRs come from a young woman with COVID-19, enrolled during active disease.

J is TRBJ2-3 and V is TRBV25-1; perhaps TRBD2 as D (7 bases). The V end lost 6 bases, the J end lost 3 bases, and 19 bases lay between the germline ends. The CDR3 has 16 amino acids. CDR1 is MGHDK, CDR2 SYGVNS, per germline. CDR3: CASRGGARSGTDTQYF. The CDR3 DNA sequence: TGTGCCAGCAGAGGGGGGGCCCGGTCGGGGACAGATACGCAGTATTTT.

V usage is TRBV9 and J usage is TRBJ2-3; 12 nucleotides align to TRBD1. CDR1 is SGDLS, CDR2 YYNGEE, per germline. V lost 0 bases and J lost 3; bases outside the gene matches: 5. CDR3 length: 17 amino acids. In DNA, the CDR3 is TGTGCCAGCAGCGTAGGAGGGGACAGGGGGCGGACAGATACGCAGTATTTT. Its translation is CASSVGGDRGRTDTQYF.

The rearrangement links TRBV19 to TRBJ2-6; no firm D call. This CDR3 has 17 amino acids. V was clipped by 0 bases and J by 5 bases, with 14 bases between them. Looked up from germline, CDR1 is LNHDA and CDR2 is SQIVND (reference sequence). CDR3 nucleotide sequence: TGTGCCAGTAGTATAGATAGAAGCGCCGTGTGGGCCAACGTCCTGACTTTC. Translated: CASSIDRSAVWANVLTF.

The V call is TRBV2, the J call TRBJ2-2, with 7 bases aligning to TRBD1. Per germline, CDR1 SNHLY and CDR2 FYNNEI. Unmatched junction bases numbered 3, after V lost 5 bases and J lost 0 bases. The CDR3 extends over 15 amino acids. Here the CDR3 reads CASSRTGSNTGELFF. DNA of the CDR3: TGTGCCAGCAGTCGGACAGGCTCGAACACCGGGGAGCTGTTTTTT.

This chain connects TRBV6-5 to TRBJ2-7, with 11 bases matching TRBD2. The CDR3 has 15 residues. V dropped 6 bases and J dropped 1; count of bases not matched to a gene: 5. CDR1 MNHEY and CDR2 SVGAGI come from the germline V gene. The CDR3 region is CASSRRTSGSYEQYF. CDR3 DNA sequence: TGTGCCAGCAGCCGCCGGACTAGCGGGTCCTACGAGCAGTACTTC.

The V gene is TRBV11-2, the J gene TRBJ1-1; no reliable D call. Germline V gives CDR1 SGHAT, CDR2 FQNNGV. The CDR3 covers 16 residues. Trimming took 5 bases from V and 3 from J, leaving 19 bases between them. The CDR3 loop is CASSRELTRLHTEAFF. The CDR3 coding sequence is TGTGCCAGCAGCCGGGAGCTTACGAGGTTACACACTGAAGCTTTCTTT.

This clone was counted a single time. The chain recombines TRBV2 with TRBJ2-3; 14 bases align to TRBD2. There are 17 residues in the CDR3. Germline V gene lookup returns CDR1 SNHLY and CDR2 FYNNEI. Germline trimming cut 4 bases from V and 3 bases from J; bases unmatched to any gene: 6. The chain's CDR3 is CASSGGTSGRGTDTQYF. The CDR3 nucleotides read TGTGCCAGCAGTGGGGGGACTAGCGGGAGAGGAACAGATACGCAGTATTTT.